The 27 T cell receptor beta chains below were found in one sample sequenced in a study of human T cells and chemical hapten exposure (dated by TCRdb to about 2021). Taken with the paper, the label for time point translates to: pre-sensitization, week 0. The label giving this sample's treatment or condition can be read as: therapeutic diphenylcyclopropenone sensitization with weekly scalp DPC. Unfractionated whole blood was collected in Tempus Blood RNA tubes, and total RNA was extracted from that blood. The library was prepared using RACE. TCRdb records NextSeq 500 as the sequencer. In-frame beta chains were kept once TCRdb had trimmed the public reads at Q25 with fastp and called clones with MiXCR. A single entry per CDR3 protein holds the most common genes and DNA from its merged rows. For this sample there are tens of thousands of distinct CDR3 sequences; 9% to 15% appear just once. About 2.1% of the sample belongs to the ten largest clones.

Source: whole blood, taken in connection with sensitization to the hapten diphenylcyclopropenone (DPC). These receptors were obtained from a woman aged 35 to 49 with alopecia areata. Some clones in this sample may be carry-over from other donors' samples.

This clonotype turned up a few times. This chain links TRBV7-6 with TRBJ2-7; 7 bases match TRBD2. The germline V gene encodes CDR1 SGHVS and CDR2 FNYEAQ. V dropped 1 base and J dropped 0; count of bases not matched to a gene: 6. This CDR3 has 16 residues. CDR3 sequence (DNA): TGTGCCAGCAGCTTAGTAACTAGCGCTCACTCCTACGAGCAGTACTTC. As protein: CASSLVTSAHSYEQYF.

This clonotype was detected many times. The rearrangement joins TRBV7-8 to TRBJ2-3; D perhaps matches TRBD2 (5 bases). Germline values: CDR1 SGHVS, CDR2 FQNEAQ. The CDR3 length is 16 residues. V dropped 5 bases and J dropped 5 bases, with 20 bases sitting between them. For the CDR3, the DNA is TGTGCCAGCAGCAAACAGCGGAGTACCCACGTAGATACGCAGTATTTT. Encoded protein: CASSKQRSTHVDTQYF.

Many counts were recorded for this clonotype. The V and J genes are TRBV11-2 and TRBJ2-3, with 7 positions matching TRBD2. With 2 bases clipped from V and 1 base from J, the junction kept 0 bases outside the gene matches. The CDR3 is made up of 14 amino acids. The germline gives CDR1 SGHAT, CDR2 FQNNGV. The CDR3 protein is CASSLLAGTDTQYF. CDR3 nucleotide sequence: TGTGCCAGCAGCTTACTAGCGGGCACAGATACGCAGTATTTT.

This clonotype was seen a few times. CDR3 coding DNA: TGTGCCAGCACGCTGGAAGTAAACTATGGCTACACCTTC. Protein: CASTLEVNYGYTF. The genes are TRBV6-2 or TRBV6-3 and TRBJ1-2; D call uncertain. The V end lost 7 bases, the J end lost 2 bases, and 11 bases lay between the germline ends. Germline V lookup: CDR1 MNHEY, CDR2 SVGEGT. The CDR3 has 13 amino acids.

Ten or more counts support this clonotype. The chain couples TRBV7-7 to TRBJ2-5; 9 bases map to TRBD2. V trimming: 0 bases; J trimming: 2 bases; junction bases outside the gene matches: 4. CDR1 is SSHAT, CDR2 FNYEAQ, per germline (reference sequence). CDR3 length: 16 residues. In DNA form, the CDR3 reads TGTGCCAGCAGCTTAGCGCTAGCGGGGAGTCAAGAGACCCAGTACTTC. Protein: CASSLALAGSQETQYF.

This clonotype appeared once. CDR3 amino acids: CASSLTSGITYEQYF. CDR3 coding DNA: TGTGCCAGCAGCTTGACTAGCGGGATCACCTACGAGCAGTACTTC. The chain carries TRBV5-6 and TRBJ2-7, with 10 nucleotides matching TRBD2. Unmatched junction bases numbered 3, after V lost 1 base and J lost 2 bases. CDR1 and CDR2 from the germline V gene are SGHDT and YYEEEE. CDR3 length: 15 residues.

The table lists this clonotype with many counts. The chain carries TRBV7-6 and TRBJ1-4; D is possibly TRBD1 (6 bases). CDR1 is SGHVS and CDR2 is FNYEAQ in the germline V gene. Trimming cost V 6 bases and J 6 bases, with 14 bases left between them. The CDR3 length is 14 residues. The CDR3 sequence is CASRLGTTYEKLFF. The DNA of the CDR3 is TGTGCCAGCAGGCTCGGGACAACCTATGAAAAACTGTTTTTT.

This clonotype was counted many times. The rearrangement joins TRBV7-8 to TRBJ1-1, with D possibly TRBD1 on 6 matching bases. The ends were cut back, 1 base at V and 11 bases at J, with 14 bases in the middle. This CDR3 region has 13 residues. Germline V gene data show CDR1 as SGHVS and CDR2 as FQNEAQ. The CDR3 sequence is CASSLDFEGGAFF. For the CDR3, the DNA is TGTGCCAGCAGCTTAGACTTCGAGGGGGGCGCTTTCTTT.

This chain connects TRBV19 to TRBJ1-1, with D maybe TRBD1 (6 bases). The germline V and J ends were trimmed by 5 bases and 6 bases, with 22 bases remaining between them. CDR3 size: 16 residues. The germline V gene has CDR1 LNHDA and CDR2 SQIVND (reference sequence). The CDR3: CASSPSSGDWFAEAFF. The CDR3 DNA is TGTGCCAGTAGTCCTTCCTCAGGGGATTGGTTCGCTGAAGCTTTCTTT.

This clonotype was seen at least ten times. The chain links TRBV7-2 to TRBJ2-3; no reliable D call. The CDR3 is 14 amino acids. V dropped 5 bases and J dropped 1 base, with 10 bases sitting between them. Germline-derived CDR1 and CDR2 are SGHTA and FQGNSA. The CDR3 sequence is CASSTTVGTDTQYF. The CDR3 region has the DNA TGTGCCAGCAGCACAACGGTGGGCACAGATACGCAGTATTTT.

This clonotype was picked up many times. The CDR3 DNA follows: TGTGCCAGCAGTTGGGACAGGGGGCGAGGTCAGCCCCAGCATTTT. It codes for CASSWDRGRGQPQHF. The chain combines TRBV7-2 with TRBJ1-5; TRBD1 matches 12 bases. This CDR3 spans 15 amino acids. Germline CDR1 and CDR2: SGHTA and FQGNSA. Trimming at V came to 6 bases and at J to 6 bases, leaving 6 bases not matched to a gene.

This clonotype is termed medium-sized. The J gene is TRBJ1-1, the V gene TRBV9; no clear D. The CDR3 is made up of 15 amino acids. Germline V gene data show CDR1 as SGDLS and CDR2 as YYNGEE. V was clipped by 3 bases and J by 3 bases, with 15 bases between them. CDR3 nucleotide sequence: TGTGCCAGCAGCGCTGCTATCACCTTGGACACTGAAGCTTTCTTT. Protein product: CASSAAITLDTEAFF. The whole variable domain, remainder taken from reference TRBV9 and TRBJ1-1, is DSGVTQTPKHLITATGQRVTLRCSPRSGDLSVYWYQQSLDQGLQFLIQYYNGEERAKGNILERFSAQQFPDLHSELNLSSLELGDSALYFCASSAAITLDTEAFFGQGTRLTVV.

The table lists this clonotype with a few counts. The chain combines TRBV29-1 with TRBJ1-4; D is uncertain. Germline loops: CDR1 SQVTM, CDR2 ANQGSEA. The CDR3 is 12 residues long. The CDR3 is CAAREDQEKLFF. The CDR3 nucleotides read TGCGCCGCCCGGGAAGATCAGGAAAAACTGTTTTTT.

By share, this clonotype ranks as medium-sized (0.01 to 0.1%). This chain uses TRBV12-3 or TRBV12-4 with TRBJ1-5; no clear D. Trimming stripped 6 bases from V and 3 bases from J, with 18 bases between. This CDR3 comprises 16 residues. The CDR3 coding sequence is TGTGCCAGCAGCCCGCGGGGAGGGATCGCCAATCAGCCCCAGCATTTT. Its protein is CASSPRGGIANQPQHF.

This clonotype was seen at least ten times. The CDR3 sequence is CAAGRPRGSYEQYF. CDR3 sequence (DNA): TGTGCGGCGGGGAGGCCCCGAGGGTCCTACGAGCAGTACTTC. The J gene is TRBJ2-7, the V gene TRBV6-1; perhaps TRBD2 as D (6 bases). CDR3 length: 14 amino acids. The V gene's germline CDR1 is MNHNS and CDR2 SASEGT.

This clonotype was counted many times. The V and J genes are TRBV12-3 or TRBV12-4 and TRBJ1-4; 9 bases align to TRBD1. The CDR3 is 15 residues long. The ends lost 8 bases at V and 6 bases at J; junction bases unmatched: 10. The CDR3 sequence is CASSATGQGHEKLFF. CDR3 coding DNA: TGTGCCAGCTCCGCCACGGGACAGGGCCATGAAAAACTGTTTTTT.

This clonotype was picked up many times. The V gene is TRBV4-1, the J gene TRBJ2-1; D is unresolved. CDR1 is MGHRA and CDR2 is YSYEKL in the germline V gene. The CDR3 runs 13 residues. V was cut by 0 bases and J by 7 bases, with 7 bases left in between. The CDR3 region is CASSQDHDNEQFF. The CDR3 coding sequence is TGCGCCAGCAGCCAAGACCACGATAATGAGCAGTTCTTC.

For this clonotype: An end of the junction differs from the germline gene, which may be a read error. This chain uses TRBV6-1 with TRBJ2-5; the D gene is possibly TRBD2 (6 bases). CDR3 size: 17 residues. The germline V gene encodes CDR1 MNHNS and CDR2 SASEGT. The CDR3 DNA is TGTACCAGCAGCCCCCGGGAGCAGGCCGCTCTTGGGGAGACCCAGTACTTC. It translates to CTSSPREQAALGETQYF.

V gene TRBV28 combines with J gene TRBJ1-6; D is unresolved. The CDR3 runs 11 residues. V gave up 6 bases and J gave up 7 bases, with 4 bases separating them. The germline gives CDR1 MDHEN, CDR2 SYDVKM. DNA of the CDR3: TGTGCCAGCAGGGGGAATTCACCCCTCCACTTT. This sequence encodes CASRGNSPLHF.

The sample holds one count of this clonotype. The J gene is TRBJ1-2, the V gene TRBV28; D remains unclear. CDR1 and CDR2 from the germline V gene are MDHEN and SYDVKM. CDR3 size: 13 residues. Trimming shortened V by 6 bases and J by 6 bases, and 14 bases separated the two germline ends. CDR3 amino acids: CASRSEGTHGYTF. CDR3 sequence (DNA): TGTGCCAGCAGGTCCGAGGGAACTCATGGCTACACCTTC.

This clonotype appeared many times. V and J are TRBV6-5 and TRBJ2-7, with D uncertain. The germline V and J ends were trimmed by 2 bases and 3 bases, with 11 bases remaining between them. The germline CDR1 and CDR2 sequences are MNHEY and SVGAGI. The CDR3 has 14 residues. The CDR3 region is CASSYGQEHYEQYF. Written as DNA, the CDR3 is TGTGCCAGCAGTTACGGGCAGGAACACTACGAGCAGTACTTC.

At least ten counts were recorded for this clonotype. The chain uses TRBV28 and TRBJ1-2, with D perhaps TRBD1 (6 bases). The CDR3 runs to 13 residues. The germline CDR1 and CDR2 sequences are MDHEN and SYDVKM. With 3 bases removed from V and 6 bases from J, the gap between germline ends came to 11 bases. The CDR3 loop is CASSFEDRHGYTF. For the CDR3, the DNA is TGTGCCAGCAGTTTCGAGGACAGACATGGCTACACCTTC.

This clonotype showed up many times. The chain couples TRBV27 to TRBJ2-7, with 8 positions matching TRBD1. Per the germline V gene, CDR1 is MNHEY and CDR2 is SMNVEV (reference sequence). The CDR3 extends over 16 amino acids. V lost 5 bases to trimming and J lost 1 base; unmatched junction nucleotides: 10. This CDR3 reads CASSPRPGQESYEQYF. The CDR3 region has the DNA TGTGCCAGCAGTCCCCGGCCGGGACAGGAGTCCTACGAGCAGTACTTC.

The sample holds a few counts of this clonotype. The junction departs from the called germline gene at one end, perhaps through a read error. The chain uses TRBV20-1 and TRBJ2-3; 8 nucleotides line up with TRBD2. The V gene's germline CDR1 is DFQATT and CDR2 SNEGSKA (reference sequence). The CDR3 spans 15 residues. The CDR3, as DNA: TGCGGTGCTGAACTGGTTGGGACTAGGCGGGATACGCAGTATTTT. This gives the protein CGAELVGTRRDTQYF.

The chain carries TRBV2 and TRBJ1-5, with D unresolved. The germline CDR1 and CDR2 sequences are SNHLY and FYNNEI. Trimming took 7 bases from V and 7 from J, leaving 14 bases between them. The CDR3 has 13 residues. CDR3 in DNA: TGTGCCAGCAAGGGCGGCGGAGTACAGCCCCAGCATTTT. This gives the protein CASKGGGVQPQHF.

This clonotype was picked up many times. V usage is TRBV7-8 and J usage is TRBJ2-3, with 11 bases lining up with TRBD2. The CDR3 totals 16 residues. J gave up 8 bases and V 1 base, and 8 bases lay outside the gene matches. Germline loops: CDR1 SGHVS, CDR2 FQNEAQ. The CDR3 here is CASSLGSTSGVGTQYF. CDR3 in DNA: TGTGCCAGCAGCTTAGGGTCGACTAGCGGGGTGGGTACGCAGTATTTT.

The chain joins TRBV29-1 to TRBJ1-1; 7 nucleotides align to TRBD1. The J segment lost 1 base and the V segment lost 7 bases, leaving 3 bases of the junction unmatched. The germline gives CDR1 SQVTM, CDR2 ANQGSEA. This CDR3 is 12 amino acids long. As DNA, the CDR3 is TGCAGCGGGGGACAGCAGAACACTGAAGCTTTCTTT. It translates to CSGGQQNTEAFF.